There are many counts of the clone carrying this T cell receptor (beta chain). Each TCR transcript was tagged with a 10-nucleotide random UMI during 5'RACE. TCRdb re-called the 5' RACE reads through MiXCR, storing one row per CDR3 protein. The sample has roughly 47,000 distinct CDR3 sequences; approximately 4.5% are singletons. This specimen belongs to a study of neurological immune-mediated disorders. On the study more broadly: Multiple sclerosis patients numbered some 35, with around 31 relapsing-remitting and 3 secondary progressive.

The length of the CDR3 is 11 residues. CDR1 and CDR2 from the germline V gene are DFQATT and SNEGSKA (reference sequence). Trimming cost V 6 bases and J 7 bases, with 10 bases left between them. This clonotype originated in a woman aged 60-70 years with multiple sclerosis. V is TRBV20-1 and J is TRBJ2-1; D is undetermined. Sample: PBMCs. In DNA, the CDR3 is TGCAGTGCGCCCATTACGAATGAGCAGTTCTTC. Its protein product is CSAPITNEQFF.